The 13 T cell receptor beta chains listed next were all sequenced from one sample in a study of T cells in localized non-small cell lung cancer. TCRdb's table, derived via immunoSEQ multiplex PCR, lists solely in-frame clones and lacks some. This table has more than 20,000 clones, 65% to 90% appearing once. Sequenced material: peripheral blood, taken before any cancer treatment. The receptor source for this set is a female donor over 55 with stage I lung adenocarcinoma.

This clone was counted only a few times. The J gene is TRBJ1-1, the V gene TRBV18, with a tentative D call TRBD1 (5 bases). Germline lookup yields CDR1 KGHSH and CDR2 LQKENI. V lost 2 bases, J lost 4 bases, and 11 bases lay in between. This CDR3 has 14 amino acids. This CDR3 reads CASSPNPDSTEAFF. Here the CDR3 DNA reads TGTGCCAGCTCACCAAACCCTGACAGCACTGAAGCTTTCTTT.

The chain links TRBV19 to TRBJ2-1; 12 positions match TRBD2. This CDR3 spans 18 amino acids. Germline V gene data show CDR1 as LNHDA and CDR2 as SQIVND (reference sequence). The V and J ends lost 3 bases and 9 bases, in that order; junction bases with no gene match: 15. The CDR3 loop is CASSISGGSSGRAGEQFF. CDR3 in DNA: TGTGCCAGTAGTATTTCGGGGGGGTCTAGCGGGAGGGCAGGTGAGCAGTTCTTC.

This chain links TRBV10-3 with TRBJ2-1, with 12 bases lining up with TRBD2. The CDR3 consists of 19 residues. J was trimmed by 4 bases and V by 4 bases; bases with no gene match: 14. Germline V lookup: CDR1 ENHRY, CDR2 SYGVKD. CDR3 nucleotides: TGTGCCATCAGTGGCTCCCTTTCTAGCGGGAGGGCGCTGTACAATGAGCAGTTCTTC. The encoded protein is CAISGSLSSGRALYNEQFF.

CDR3 in amino acids: CASSPPATGVGDTQYF. The CDR3, as DNA: TGTGCCAGCAGCCCCCCCGCGACAGGGGTCGGAGATACGCAGTATTTT. The chain links TRBV7-9 to TRBJ2-3; TRBD1 agrees at 8 bases. CDR1 SEHNR and CDR2 FQNEAQ come from the germline V gene (reference sequence). The junction had 12 bases not matched to a gene; V was cut back by 5 bases and J by 5 bases. The CDR3 spans 16 residues.

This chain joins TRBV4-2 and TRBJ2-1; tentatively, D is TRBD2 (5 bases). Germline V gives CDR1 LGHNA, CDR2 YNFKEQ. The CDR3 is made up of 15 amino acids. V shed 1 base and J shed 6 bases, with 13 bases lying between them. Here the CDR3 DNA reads TGTGCCAGCAGCCAAGCGGTCGGGGTTAGCAATGAGCAGTTCTTC. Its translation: CASSQAVGVSNEQFF.

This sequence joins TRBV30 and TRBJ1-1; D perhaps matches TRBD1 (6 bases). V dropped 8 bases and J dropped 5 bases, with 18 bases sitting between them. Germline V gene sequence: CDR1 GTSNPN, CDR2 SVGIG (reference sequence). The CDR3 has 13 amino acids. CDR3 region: CARTAELGTEAFF. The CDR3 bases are TGTGCCCGGACAGCCGAACTTGGGACTGAAGCTTTCTTT. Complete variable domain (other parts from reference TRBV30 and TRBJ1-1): SQTIHQWPATLVQPVGSPLSLECTVEGTSNPNLYWYRQAAGRGLQLLFYSVGIGQISSEVPQNLSASRPQDRQFILSSKKLLLSDSGFYLCARTAELGTEAFFGQGTRLTVV.

CDR3: CASSSGGRPLHF. The CDR3, as DNA: TGTGCCAGCAGTTCGGGGGGGAGACCCCTCCACTTT. This chain links TRBV6-5 with TRBJ1-6, with D possibly TRBD1 on 5 matching bases. V lost 4 bases, J lost 12 bases, and 10 bases lay in between. Germline V gene data show CDR1 as MNHEY and CDR2 as SVGAGI. This CDR3 is 12 amino acids long.

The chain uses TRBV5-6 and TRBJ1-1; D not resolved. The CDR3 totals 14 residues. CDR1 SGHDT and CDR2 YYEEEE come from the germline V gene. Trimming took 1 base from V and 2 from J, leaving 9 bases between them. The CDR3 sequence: CASSLKRVNTEAFF. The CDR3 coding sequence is TGTGCCAGCAGCTTGAAAAGGGTTAACACTGAAGCTTTCTTT. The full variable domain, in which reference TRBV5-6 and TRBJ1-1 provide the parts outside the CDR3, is DAGVTQSPTHLIKTRGQQVTLRCSPKSGHDTVSWYQQALGQGPQFIFQYYEEEERQRGNFPDRFSGHQFPNYSSELNVNALLLGDSALYLCASSLKRVNTEAFFGQGTRLTVV.

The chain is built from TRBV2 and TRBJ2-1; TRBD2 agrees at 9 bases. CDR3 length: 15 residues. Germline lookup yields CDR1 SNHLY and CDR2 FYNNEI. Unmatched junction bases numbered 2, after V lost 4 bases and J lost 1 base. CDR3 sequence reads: CASSVSGGSYNEQFF. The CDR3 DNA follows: TGTGCCAGCAGTGTAAGCGGGGGGTCCTACAATGAGCAGTTCTTC.

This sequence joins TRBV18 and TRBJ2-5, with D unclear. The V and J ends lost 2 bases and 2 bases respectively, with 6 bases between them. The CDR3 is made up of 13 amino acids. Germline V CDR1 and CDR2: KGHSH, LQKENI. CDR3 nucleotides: TGTGCCAGCTCACCAGCTAGGCAAGAGACCCAGTACTTC. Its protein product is CASSPARQETQYF.

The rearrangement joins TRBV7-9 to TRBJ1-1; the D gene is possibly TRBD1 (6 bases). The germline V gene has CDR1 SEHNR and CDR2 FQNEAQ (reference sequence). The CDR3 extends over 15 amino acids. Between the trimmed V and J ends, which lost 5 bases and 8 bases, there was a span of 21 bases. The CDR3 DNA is TGTGCCAGCAGCGCCACAGGGAGGGCCTTTTTAGAAGCTTTCTTT. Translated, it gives CASSATGRAFLEAFF. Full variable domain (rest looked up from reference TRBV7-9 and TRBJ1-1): DTGVSQNPRHKITKRGQNVTFRCDPISEHNRLYWYRQTLGQGPEFLTYFQNEAQLEKSRLLSDRFSAERPKGSFSTLEIQRTEQGDSAMYLCASSATGRAFLEAFFGQGTRLTVV.

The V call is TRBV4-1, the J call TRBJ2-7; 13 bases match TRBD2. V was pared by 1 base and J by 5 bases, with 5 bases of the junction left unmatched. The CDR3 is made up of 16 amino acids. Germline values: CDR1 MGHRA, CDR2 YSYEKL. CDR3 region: CASSQVGLAGDDEQYF. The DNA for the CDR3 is TGCGCCAGCAGCCAAGTCGGACTAGCGGGAGATGACGAGCAGTACTTC.

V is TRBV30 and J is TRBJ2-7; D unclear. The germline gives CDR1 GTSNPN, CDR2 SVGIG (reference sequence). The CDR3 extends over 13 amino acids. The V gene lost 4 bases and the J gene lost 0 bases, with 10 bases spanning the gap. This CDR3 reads CAWMVGNSYEQYF. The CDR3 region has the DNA TGTGCCTGGATGGTCGGCAACTCCTACGAGCAGTACTTC.